These 20 T cell receptor beta chains share one sample of origin, sequenced in a study of tumor and adjacent non-tumor tissue in lung cancer (dated by TCRdb to 2016 to 2019). Bulk unsorted tissue served as the source for RNA extraction, and RNA quality was assessed using a NanoDrop ND-1000 and an Agilent 2100. Distant non-tumor tissue taken more than 3 cm from the tumor edge was used as the normal lung sample. The library relied on multiplex PCR. Instrument on record: Illumina HiSeq 2500. TCRbeta libraries were constructed through three rounds of nested PCR with primers (Table S4) according to protocols adapted from ARM-PCR. TCRdb trimmed the raw reads at Q25, called clones with MiXCR and kept productive beta chains. Rows are unified per CDR3 protein, each entry keeping the most common DNA and genes. A total of about 86,000 distinct CDR3 sequences appear in this sample, 76% of them only once. The top ten clonotypes cover 20% to 25% of the sample.

Sequenced input: distant non-tumor lung tissue. These receptors all come from a woman aged 50 to 65 with non-small cell lung cancer.

Comment on this clonotype: As the CDR3 is not closed by the conserved phenylalanine or tryptophan, this likely results from a read error. This rearrangement joins TRBV4-1 to TRBJ2-2; 7 nucleotides align to TRBD1. The CDR3 covers 18 residues. V was pared by 2 bases and J by 0 bases, with 9 bases of the junction left unmatched. The germline V gene has CDR1 MGHRA and CDR2 YSYEKL. CDR3: CASSQKAGTAPNTGELFY. The DNA for the CDR3 is TGCGCCAGCAGCCAAAAAGCCGGGACAGCCCCGAACACCGGGGAGCTGTTTTAT.

Comments on this clonotype: A much bigger clone sits one base away, suggesting this may be a read error. The chain links TRBV10-3 to TRBJ2-2; 10 bases are shared with TRBD1. The CDR3 is 15 amino acids. In germline, CDR1 is ENHRY, CDR2 SYGVKD. DNA of the CDR3: TGTGCCACCAGGACCGGGACAGGGGACACCGGGGAGCCGTTTTTT. Protein product: CATRTGTGDTGEPFF.

A note on this clonotype: At one boundary the junction diverges from the germline segment, which might be a read error. The chain combines TRBV24-1 with TRBJ2-2, with a weak D call TRBD1 (5 bases). This CDR3 is 14 amino acids long. Per germline, CDR1 KGHDR and CDR2 SFDVKD. Here the CDR3 DNA reads TGTGACACCAGGGAAAGGGCTAATGACGGGGAGCTGTTTTTT. This sequence encodes CDTRERANDGELFF.

This chain uses TRBV6-1 with TRBJ2-7; perhaps D is TRBD1 or TRBD2 (5 bases each). CDR3 length: 17 residues. With 9 bases removed from V and 4 bases from J, the gap between germline ends came to 28 bases. CDR1 and CDR2 from the germline V gene are MNHNS and SASEGT. CDR3 region: CARTIRLTGTGSYEQYF. The CDR3 DNA sequence: TGTGCCAGGACTATAAGATTAACCGGGACGGGGAGTTACGAGCAGTACTTC.

As to this clonotype: The junction departs from germline at one end; a sequencing error may be responsible. J is TRBJ1-1 and V is TRBV20-1; maybe TRBD1 (6 bases). This CDR3 contains 13 residues. Germline V lookup: CDR1 DFQATT, CDR2 SNEGSKA (reference sequence). For the CDR3, the DNA is TGCGGTGCTAGAGGGGGAGGGGTGACTGAAGCTTTCTTT. Residues: CGARGGGVTEAFF.

This clonotype was observed many times. The rearrangement joins TRBV20-1 to TRBJ2-7; TRBD2 might be the D (5 bases). V lost 4 bases and J lost 3, with 10 bases in between. This CDR3 is built from 12 residues. Germline V CDR1 and CDR2: DFQATT, SNEGSKA (reference sequence). The CDR3 region has the DNA TGCAGTGCTAAGAGGGATTTCTACGAGCAGTACTTC. Translated: CSAKRDFYEQYF.

This clonotype has a count of ten or more. The chain employs TRBV10-2 and TRBJ2-5; D might be TRBD2 (6 bases). Per the germline V gene, CDR1 is WSHSY and CDR2 is SAAADI. Deletions cut 4 bases from V and 1 base from J, with 10 bases between. The CDR3 is made up of 14 amino acids. The CDR3 region has the DNA TGCGCCAGCAGTGTTGTAGCGGCCCAAGAGACCCAGTACTTC. It specifies CASSVVAAQETQYF.

The CDR3 sequence is CSTNCGNSYEQYF. The CDR3 nucleotides read TGCAGTACTAATTGCGGGAACTCCTACGAGCAGTACTTC. This chain uses TRBV20-1 with TRBJ2-7; a possible D gene is TRBD2 (6 bases). The CDR3 covers 13 residues. Per the germline V gene, CDR1 is DFQATT and CDR2 is SNEGSKA (reference sequence). V was shortened by 8 bases and J by 0 bases, with 14 bases between the two germline ends.

The V and J genes are TRBV6-1 and TRBJ1-1; the match to TRBD1 covers 11 bases. Germline assignment: CDR1 MNHNS and CDR2 SASEGT. V lost 5 bases to trimming and J lost 12 bases; unmatched junction nucleotides: 20. CDR3 length: 17 amino acids. The CDR3 here is CASSRYPGQGVTGGTFF. CDR3 bases: TGTGCCAGCAGTCGTTATCCGGGACAGGGGGTGACGGGTGGAACTTTCTTT.

The chain has TRBV4-1 and TRBJ2-3; possible D gene TRBD2, 6 bases. Germline V gene sequence: CDR1 MGHRA, CDR2 YSYEKL. This CDR3 has 14 amino acids. V shed 8 bases and J shed 4 bases, with 16 bases lying between them. In DNA, the CDR3 is TGCGCCAGCGGCTTGAGACTAGTACCAGATACGCAGTATTTT. Protein sequence: CASGLRLVPDTQYF.

The sample holds one count of this clonotype. The junction and the germline gene differ at one end; a read error may be behind it. The J gene is TRBJ2-2, the V gene TRBV10-3; D possibly uses TRBD1 or TRBD2 (5 bases each). CDR1 and CDR2 from the germline V gene are ENHRY and SYGVKD. The CDR3 covers 16 residues. DNA for the CDR3: TGTGACATCAGTGGTCCTAGTGGGGGGAACACCGGGGAGCTGTTTTTT. It yields the protein CDISGPSGGNTGELFF.

This clonotype was picked up a small number of times. The CDR3 carries no conserved terminal phenylalanine or tryptophan, so it likely arises from a read error. This sequence joins TRBV5-8 and TRBJ1-5; D perhaps matches TRBD1 (5 bases). Per the germline V gene, CDR1 is SGHTS and CDR2 is YDEGEE. The length of the CDR3 is 15 residues. V was cut by 7 bases and J by 0 bases, with 14 bases left in between. The CDR3 DNA follows: TGTGCCAGCTTCGCGGGGGGTATTAGCAATCAGCCCCAGCATTTA. This translates into CASFAGGISNQPQHL.

A note on this clonotype: One end of the junction varies from germline; a read error may be responsible. The rearrangement links TRBV6-1 to TRBJ2-7; D gene uncertain. The CDR3 spans 12 residues. CDR1 is MNHNS and CDR2 is SASEGT in the germline V gene. In DNA form, the CDR3 reads TGTGCCAGCAATGCGACTGCTATGGAACAGTGCTTC. The encoded protein is CASNATAMEQCF.

This clonotype was counted between two and nine times. This could be a read error, since a much larger clone is one nucleotide away. V and J are TRBV25-1 and TRBJ2-7; maybe TRBD2 (6 bases). The germline V gene encodes CDR1 MGHDK and CDR2 SYGVNS. Trimming stripped 5 bases from V and 5 bases from J, with 19 bases between. The CDR3 spans 15 residues. The CDR3 DNA follows: TGTGCCAGCAGTCGGGGGATAGAGGGTCTAAACGAGCAGTACTTC. Translated: CASSRGIEGLNEQYF.

This clonotype has only one observation. This may come from a read error, since a much larger clone is one base off. The chain has TRBV20-1 and TRBJ2-5; no reliable D call. The CDR3 is made up of 14 amino acids. Trimming removed 7 bases from V and 1 base from J, with 16 bases in between. The germline CDR1 and CDR2 sequences are DFQATT and SNEGSKA (reference sequence). This CDR3 reads CSVEHASGQETQYF. CDR3 coding DNA: TGCAGTGTCGAACACGCCTCGGGCCAAGAGACCCAGTACTTC.

As concerns this clonotype: One end of the junction varies from germline; a read error may be responsible. The CDR3 nucleotides are TGTGCAAGCAGTGAAGTGGGAGGGGGTGTTGGGGTCAACGTAATGACTTTC. Its protein is CASSEVGGGVGVNVMTF. The chain recombines TRBV6-1 with TRBJ2-6, with D maybe TRBD2 (7 bases). Germline V gene lookup returns CDR1 MNHNS and CDR2 SASEGT. CDR3 length: 17 amino acids.

About this clonotype: The junction shows a germline mismatch at one end, possibly a read error. The chain combines TRBV10-3 with TRBJ2-7, with 10 nucleotides matching TRBD1. Per the germline V gene, CDR1 is ENHRY and CDR2 is SYGVKD. This CDR3 contains 16 residues. The CDR3 region is CAISAGTGDNSYEQHF. CDR3 nucleotide sequence: TGTGCCATCAGCGCCGGGACAGGGGATAACTCATACGAGCAGCACTTC.

The chain couples TRBV11-2 to TRBJ1-5, with D unclear. CDR3 length: 12 amino acids. V lost 0 bases to trimming and J lost 11 bases, with 8 bases between them. Germline V CDR1 and CDR2: SGHAT, FQNNGV. The CDR3 sequence is CASSLENGAQHF. The CDR3 nucleotides read TGTGCCAGCAGCTTAGAGAACGGGGCCCAGCATTTT.

The V gene is TRBV29-1, the J gene TRBJ2-7; D call uncertain. CDR1 is SQVTM and CDR2 is ANQGSEA in the germline V gene. The CDR3 consists of 12 residues. V lost 5 bases and J 8 bases, leaving 16 bases between the germline ends. The CDR3 is CSVQSLYDKQYF. For the CDR3, the DNA is TGCAGCGTTCAGTCACTTTATGACAAGCAGTACTTC.

For this clonotype: Because it lacks the conserved phenylalanine or tryptophan at the end, this CDR3 is likely a read error. V usage is TRBV29-1 and J usage is TRBJ2-5; possibly TRBD2 for D (5 bases). CDR1 and CDR2 (germline): SQVTM, ANQGSEA. There are 12 residues in the CDR3. CDR3 DNA sequence: TGTAGTGTTCGAGGGAGTGAAGAGACCCAGTACATC. Translating gives CSVRGSEETQYI.